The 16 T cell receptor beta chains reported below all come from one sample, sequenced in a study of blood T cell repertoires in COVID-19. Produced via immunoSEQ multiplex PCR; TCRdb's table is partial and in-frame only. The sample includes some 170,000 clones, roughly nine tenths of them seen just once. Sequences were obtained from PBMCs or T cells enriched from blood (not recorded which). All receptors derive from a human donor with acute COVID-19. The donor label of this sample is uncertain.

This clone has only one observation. The CDR3 here is CAIRGTGQEPQHF. The CDR3 DNA reads TGTGCCATCAGGGGGACAGGGCAGGAGCCCCAGCATTTT. The V and J genes are TRBV10-3 and TRBJ1-5; 9 bases are a match to TRBD1. J lost 8 bases, V lost 6 bases, and 5 bases had no gene match. The CDR3 runs 13 residues. Germline CDR1 and CDR2: ENHRY and SYGVKD.

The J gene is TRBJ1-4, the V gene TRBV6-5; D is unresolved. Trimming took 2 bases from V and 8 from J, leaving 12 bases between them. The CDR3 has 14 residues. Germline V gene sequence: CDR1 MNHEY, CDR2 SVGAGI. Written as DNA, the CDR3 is TGTGCCAGCAGTTACGGGCAAGCCAGGGAAAAACTGTTTTTT. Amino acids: CASSYGQAREKLFF.

The DNA of the CDR3 is TGTGCTAGTGGTTTGGTAATTGATGGCAGGGGATTCGATAATTCACCCCTCCACTTT. Translated, it gives CASGLVIDGRGFDNSPLHF. The V gene is TRBV12-5, the J gene TRBJ1-6; TRBD1 might be the D (6 bases). The germline CDR1 and CDR2 sequences are LGHNT and FRNRAP. The V end was cut by 0 bases, the J end by 5 bases, with 20 bases between. The CDR3 is made up of 19 amino acids.

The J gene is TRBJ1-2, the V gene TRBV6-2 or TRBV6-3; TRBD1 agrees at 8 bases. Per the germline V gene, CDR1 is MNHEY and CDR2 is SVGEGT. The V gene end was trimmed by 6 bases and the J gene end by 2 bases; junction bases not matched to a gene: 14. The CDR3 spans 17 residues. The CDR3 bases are TGTGCCAGCAGCCCATACAGGCGTACAGGGGGAAACTATGGCTACACCTTC. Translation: CASSPYRRTGGNYGYTF.

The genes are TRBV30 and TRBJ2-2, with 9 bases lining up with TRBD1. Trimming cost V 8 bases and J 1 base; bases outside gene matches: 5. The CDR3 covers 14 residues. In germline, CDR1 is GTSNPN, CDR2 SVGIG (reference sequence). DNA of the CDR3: TGTGCCCGACGGGGACAGGGGAACACCGGGGAGCTGTTTTTT. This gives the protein CARRGQGNTGELFF.

In DNA, the CDR3 is TGTGCCAGCAGTTACGGCCAGGGGGCGAATCAGCCCCAGCATTTT. Protein product: CASSYGQGANQPQHF. This sequence joins TRBV6-6 and TRBJ1-5, with 8 nucleotides matching TRBD1. Trimming at V came to 2 bases and at J to 4 bases, leaving 4 bases not matched to a gene. CDR1 and CDR2 (germline): MNHNY, SVGAGI (reference sequence). The CDR3 length is 15 residues.

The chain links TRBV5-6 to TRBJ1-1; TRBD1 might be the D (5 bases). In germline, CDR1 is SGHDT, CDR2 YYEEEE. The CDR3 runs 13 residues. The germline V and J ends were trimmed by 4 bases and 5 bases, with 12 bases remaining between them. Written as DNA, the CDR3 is TGTGCCAGCAGCGGGCCAGGGCGGACTGAAGCTTTCTTT. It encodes CASSGPGRTEAFF.

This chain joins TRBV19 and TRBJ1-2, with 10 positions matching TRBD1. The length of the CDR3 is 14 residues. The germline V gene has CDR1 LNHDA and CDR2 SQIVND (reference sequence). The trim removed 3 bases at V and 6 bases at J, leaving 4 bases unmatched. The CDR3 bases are TGTGCCAGTAGTATCGGGACAGGGGTGGATGGCTACACCTTC. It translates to CASSIGTGVDGYTF.

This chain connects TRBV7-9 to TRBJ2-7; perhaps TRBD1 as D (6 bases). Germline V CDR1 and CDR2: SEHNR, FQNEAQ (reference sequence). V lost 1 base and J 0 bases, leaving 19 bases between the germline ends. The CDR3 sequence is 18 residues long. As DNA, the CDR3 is TGTGCCAGCAGCTTAGGGGGCAGGGGCCTAACAAACTCCTACGAGCAGTACTTC. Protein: CASSLGGRGLTNSYEQYF.

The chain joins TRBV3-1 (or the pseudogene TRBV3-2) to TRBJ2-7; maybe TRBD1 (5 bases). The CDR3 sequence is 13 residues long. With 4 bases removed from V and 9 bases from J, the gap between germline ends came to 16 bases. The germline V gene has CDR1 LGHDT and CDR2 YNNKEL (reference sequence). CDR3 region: CASSRTTAGAQYF. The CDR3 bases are TGTGCCAGCAGCCGCACTACAGCTGGGGCGCAGTACTTC.

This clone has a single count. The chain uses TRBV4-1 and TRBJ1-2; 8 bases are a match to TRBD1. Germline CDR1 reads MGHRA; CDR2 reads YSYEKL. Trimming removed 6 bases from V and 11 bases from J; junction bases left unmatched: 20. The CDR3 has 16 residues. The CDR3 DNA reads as TGCGCCAGCAGATTCATGGGGGGCAGGGGGCTTCCCGGTTACACCTTC. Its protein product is CASRFMGGRGLPGYTF.

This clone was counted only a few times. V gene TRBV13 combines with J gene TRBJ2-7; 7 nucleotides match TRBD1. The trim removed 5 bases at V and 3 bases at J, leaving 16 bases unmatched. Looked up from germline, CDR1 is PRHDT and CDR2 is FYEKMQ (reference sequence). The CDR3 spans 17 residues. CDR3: CASSQHHTGTVNYEQYF. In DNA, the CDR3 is TGTGCCAGCAGCCAACATCACACCGGGACAGTTAACTACGAGCAGTACTTC.

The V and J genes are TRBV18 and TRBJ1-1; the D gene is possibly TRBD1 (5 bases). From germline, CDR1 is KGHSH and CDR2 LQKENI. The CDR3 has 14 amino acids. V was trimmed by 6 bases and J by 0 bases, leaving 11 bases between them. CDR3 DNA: TGTGCCAGCTCCCCAACAGGCATGAACACTGAAGCTTTCTTT. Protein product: CASSPTGMNTEAFF.

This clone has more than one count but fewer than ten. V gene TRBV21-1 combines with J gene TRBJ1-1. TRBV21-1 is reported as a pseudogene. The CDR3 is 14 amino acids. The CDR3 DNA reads TGTGCCAGCAGCAAAGTGGGGGGAGAGACTGAAGCTTTCTTT. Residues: CASSKVGGETEAFF.

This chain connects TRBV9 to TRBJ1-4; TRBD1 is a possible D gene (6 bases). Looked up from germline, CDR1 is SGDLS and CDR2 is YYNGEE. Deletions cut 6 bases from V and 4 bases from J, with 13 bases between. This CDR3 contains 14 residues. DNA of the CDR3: TGTGCCAGCAACCGACAGGATTTTAATGAAAAACTGTTTTTT. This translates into CASNRQDFNEKLFF.

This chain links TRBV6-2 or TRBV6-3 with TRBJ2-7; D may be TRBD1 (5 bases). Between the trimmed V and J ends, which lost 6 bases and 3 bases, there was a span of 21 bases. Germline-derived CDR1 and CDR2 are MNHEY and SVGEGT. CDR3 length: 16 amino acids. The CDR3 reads CASRYHRSVFDYEQYF. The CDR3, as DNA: TGTGCCAGCAGATACCACAGGTCAGTATTTGACTACGAGCAGTACTTC.